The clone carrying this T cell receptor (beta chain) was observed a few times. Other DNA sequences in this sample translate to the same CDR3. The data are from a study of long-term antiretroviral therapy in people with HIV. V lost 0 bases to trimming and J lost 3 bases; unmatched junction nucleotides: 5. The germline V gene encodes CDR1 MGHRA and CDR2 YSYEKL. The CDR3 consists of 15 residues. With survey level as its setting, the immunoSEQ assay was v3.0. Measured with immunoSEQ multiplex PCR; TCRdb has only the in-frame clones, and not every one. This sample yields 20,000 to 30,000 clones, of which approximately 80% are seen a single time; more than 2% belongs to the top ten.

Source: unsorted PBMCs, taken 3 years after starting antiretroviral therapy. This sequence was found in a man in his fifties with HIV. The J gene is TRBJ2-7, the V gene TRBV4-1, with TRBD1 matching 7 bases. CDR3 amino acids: CASSQEDRIYYEQYF. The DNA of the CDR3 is TGCGCCAGCAGCCAAGAGGACAGGATTTACTACGAGCAGTACTTC.